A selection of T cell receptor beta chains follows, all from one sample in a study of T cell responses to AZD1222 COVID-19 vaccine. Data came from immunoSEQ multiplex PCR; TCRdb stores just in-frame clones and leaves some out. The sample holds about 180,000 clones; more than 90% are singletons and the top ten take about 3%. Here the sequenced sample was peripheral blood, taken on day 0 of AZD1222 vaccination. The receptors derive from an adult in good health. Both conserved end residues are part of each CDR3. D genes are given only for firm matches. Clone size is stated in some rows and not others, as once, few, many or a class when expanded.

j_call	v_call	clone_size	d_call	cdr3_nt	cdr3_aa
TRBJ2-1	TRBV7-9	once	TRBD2	TGTGCCAGCAGCTCTGGACTAGCGGGACCTTGGAATGAGCAGTTCTTC	CASSSGLAGPWNEQFF
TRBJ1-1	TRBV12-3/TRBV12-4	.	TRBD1	TGTGCCAGCAGCACCACAGGGGGCACTGAAGCTTTCTTT	CASSTTGGTEAFF
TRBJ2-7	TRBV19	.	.	TGTGCCAGTAGTGCCCAGGGGTACGAGCAGTACTTC	CASSAQGYEQYF
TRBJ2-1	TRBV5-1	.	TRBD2	TGCGCCAGCAGCACCTCACTAGCGGGAGGAACTAATGAGCAGTTCTTC	CASSTSLAGGTNEQFF
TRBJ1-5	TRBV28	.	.	TGTGCCAGCAGTTTATCCGGGGCCAATCAGCCCCAGCATTTT	CASSLSGANQPQHF
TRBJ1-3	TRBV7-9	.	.	TGTGCCAGCAGCTTGTTGAGTGGGGTTGGAGCTGGAAACACCATATATTTT	CASSLLSGVGAGNTIYF
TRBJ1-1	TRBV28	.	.	TGTGCCAGCAGTTTTGGCGATGCCAGAGGGACTGAAGCTTTCTTT	CASSFGDARGTEAFF
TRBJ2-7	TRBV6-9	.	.	TGTGCCAGCAGTTATGGGTGGATTGAACCCTACGAGCAGTACTTC	CASSYGWIEPYEQYF
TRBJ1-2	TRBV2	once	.	TGTGCCAGCAGTGGGGGCCATGCTAACTATGGCTACACCTTC	CASSGGHANYGYTF
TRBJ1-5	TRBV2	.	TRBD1	TGTGCCAGCAGTCCCGTTCATCGAGACAGGGGGCGAAACAATCAGCCCCAGCATTTT	CASSPVHRDRGRNNQPQHF
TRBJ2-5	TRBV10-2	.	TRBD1	TGCGCCAGCACCAACCGGGACAGGGTACTAGAAGAGACCCAGTACTTC	CASTNRDRVLEETQYF
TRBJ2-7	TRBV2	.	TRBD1	TGTGCCAGCACCTGGACAGGGGACTACGAGCAGTACTTC	CASTWTGDYEQYF
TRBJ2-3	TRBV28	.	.	TGTGCCAGCAGTCCACAGGGTGCCACAGATACGCAGTATTTT	CASSPQGATDTQYF
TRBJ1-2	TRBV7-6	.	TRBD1	TGTGCCAGCAGCTTGGGAACACAGGGGGCGGAAGGCTACACCTTC	CASSLGTQGAEGYTF
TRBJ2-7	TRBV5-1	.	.	TGCGCCAGCAGCTTGGCAGGAGCTCCATACGAGCAGTACTTC	CASSLAGAPYEQYF
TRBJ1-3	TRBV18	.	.	TGTGCCAGCTCACCAGTCAGCCACTCTGGAAACACCATATATTTT	CASSPVSHSGNTIYF
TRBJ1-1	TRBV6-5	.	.	TGTGCCAGCAGAAGGGGAATCACTGAAGCTTTCTTT	CASRRGITEAFF
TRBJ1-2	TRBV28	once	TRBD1	TGTGCCAGCAGTCCCTGGGGACAGGGCTATGGCTACACCTTC	CASSPWGQGYGYTF
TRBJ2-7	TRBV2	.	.	TGTGCCAGCAGTCTCAGGATTTCCTACGAGCAGTACTTC	CASSLRISYEQYF
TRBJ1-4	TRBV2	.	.	TGTGCCAGCAGACTGGGACATCGTGGTGAAAAACTGTTTTTT	CASRLGHRGEKLFF
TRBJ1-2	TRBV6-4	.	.	TGTGCCAGCAGTGACCGGGCTGCCCTCACCCCAAAAGAAGGCTACACCTTC	CASSDRAALTPKEGYTF
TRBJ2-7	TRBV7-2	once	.	TGTGCCAGCAGCTTAGGCGGCTTGGGGGGACCATACGAGCAGTACTTC	CASSLGGLGGPYEQYF
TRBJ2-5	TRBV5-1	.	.	TGCGCCAGCAGCTTTCGGGGTGGAGAGACCCAGTACTTC	CASSFRGGETQYF
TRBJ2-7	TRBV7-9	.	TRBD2	TGTGCCAGCAGCCTTAGCGGGGGAGACCTCTTCGAGCAGTACTTC	CASSLSGGDLFEQYF
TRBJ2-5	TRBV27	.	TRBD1	TGTGCCAGCAGTCCCATGACAGGGTTTAAAGAGACCCAGTACTTC	CASSPMTGFKETQYF
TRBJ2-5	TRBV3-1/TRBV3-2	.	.	TGTGCCAGCAGCCAAGGTTTCTCGGGGGTAAAAGAGACCCAGTACTTC	CASSQGFSGVKETQYF
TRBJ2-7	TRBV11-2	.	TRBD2	TGTGCCAGCAGCTTAGCGGCTAGCGGGGCCCACGAGCAGTACTTC	CASSLAASGAHEQYF
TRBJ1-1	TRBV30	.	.	TGTGCCTGGAGTGGACAGATGAACACTGAAGCTTTCTTT	CAWSGQMNTEAFF
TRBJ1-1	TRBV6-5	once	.	TGTGCCAGCAGTTCCTCTGAGTACACTGAAGCTTTCTTT	CASSSSEYTEAFF
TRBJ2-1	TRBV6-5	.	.	TGTGCCAGCAACCACAGAAACAATGAGCAGTTCTTC	CASNHRNNEQFF
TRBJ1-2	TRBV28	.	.	TGTGCCAGCAGTTCAGGAGACGGCTACACCTTC	CASSSGDGYTF